This TCR beta chain originates from a study of T cell responses to AZD1222 COVID-19 vaccine. Study observations and caveats: The study sampled repertoires only after the peak T cell response.

Some clones are missing from TCRdb's copy, which holds only in-frame ones; the method was immunoSEQ multiplex PCR. The repertoire holds 110,000 to 150,000 clones, with around nine tenths as singletons. With regard to this clone: The antigen remains unidentified.

Trimming pared 0 bases from V and 2 bases from J, leaving 20 bases between. CDR3 length: 18 amino acids. CDR1 SGHNT and CDR2 YYREEE come from the germline V gene (reference sequence). V is TRBV5-4 and J is TRBJ2-5, with D possibly TRBD1 on 6 matching bases. The receptor was derived from an adult in good health. Sequenced here: peripheral blood, sampled on day 0 of AZD1222 vaccination. The CDR3 DNA is TGTGCCAGCAGCTTGGAGGATAGGGGGACAACTAGACAAGAGACCCAGTACTTC. Translated: CASSLEDRGTTRQETQYF. Filled out from reference TRBV5-4 and TRBJ2-5, the complete variable domain reads ETGVTQSPTHLIKTRGQQVTLRCSSQSGHNTVSWYQQALGQGPQFIFQYYREEENGRGNFPPRFSGLQFPNYSSELNVNALELDDSALYLCASSLEDRGTTRQETQYFGPGTRLLVL.